Below, 28 T cell receptor beta chains from the same sample are listed, as sequenced in a study of vaccination effects on CD4 cells after COVID-19. These receptors' targets are unknown. Antigen-specific CD4+ T cell clonotypes were called by their expansion after viral peptide-pool culture in ViraFEST. Scientists isolated CD4+ T cells after a roughly ten-day culture period ended. Vaccine administered to participants consisted of two doses of either BNT162b2 or mRNA-1273. Using immunoSEQ multiplex PCR, the repertoire was profiled, and TCRdb retains in-frame clones only, with some absent. The top ten clones hold over 7% of a sample with about 12,000 clones, about 72% of them seen once. This specimen was CD4+ T cells from PBMCs cultured with SARS-CoV-2 spike peptides, taken after COVID-19 vaccination. These TCRs come from a human donor who received a COVID-19 vaccine.

This clone came up a few times. J is TRBJ2-2 and V is TRBV3-1 (or the pseudogene TRBV3-2); D could derive from TRBD1 or TRBD2 (7 bases each). V lost 4 bases and J 6 bases, leaving 12 bases between the germline ends. Germline V lookup: CDR1 LGHDT, CDR2 YNNKEL (reference sequence). The CDR3 totals 14 residues. CDR3 residues: CASSPRGGSGELFF. The CDR3 DNA follows: TGTGCCAGCAGCCCCAGGGGGGGATCCGGGGAGCTGTTTTTT.

The V and J genes are TRBV9 and TRBJ2-5, with 8 bases identical to TRBD1. The J segment lost 5 bases and the V segment lost 1 base, leaving 4 bases of the junction unmatched. Germline loops: CDR1 SGDLS, CDR2 YYNGEE. This CDR3 comprises 14 residues. CDR3 sequence reads: CASSVRTGSETQYF. DNA for the CDR3: TGTGCCAGCAGCGTACGGACAGGGAGTGAGACCCAGTACTTC.

This chain uses TRBV7-9 with TRBJ1-2; possibly TRBD1 for D (5 bases). The CDR3 totals 14 residues. V was cut by 5 bases and J by 1 base, with 11 bases left in between. Germline V gene data show CDR1 as SEHNR and CDR2 as FQNEAQ (reference sequence). This CDR3 reads CASSLGTGNYGYTF. The CDR3 nucleotides are TGTGCCAGCAGCCTGGGGACGGGTAACTATGGCTACACCTTC.

V and J are TRBV6-1 and TRBJ1-6, with D perhaps matching TRBD1 (5 bases). This CDR3 contains 16 residues. V gave up 0 bases and J gave up 9 bases, with 15 bases separating them. Germline-derived CDR1 and CDR2 are MNHNS and SASEGT. The CDR3 sequence is CASSEAGGVGASPLHF. The CDR3 nucleotides read TGTGCCAGCAGTGAAGCGGGGGGGGTTGGGGCTTCACCCCTCCACTTT.

By proportion, this clone is medium-sized. The genes are TRBV7-8 and TRBJ2-1; 13 bases line up with TRBD2. This CDR3 contains 17 residues. J was trimmed by 10 bases and V by 1 base; bases with no gene match: 10. Per germline, CDR1 SGHVS and CDR2 FQNEAQ. This chain's CDR3 is CASSLGGTSGTVKEQFF. The CDR3 coding sequence is TGTGCCAGCAGCTTAGGAGGGACTAGCGGGACCGTAAAGGAGCAGTTCTTC.

This sequence joins TRBV7-2 and TRBJ2-1; TRBD2 matches 7 bases. This CDR3 has 16 amino acids. Germline CDR1 SGHTA, CDR2 FQGNSA. The V gene end was trimmed by 1 base and the J gene end by 2 bases; junction bases not matched to a gene: 5. The DNA of the CDR3 is TGTGCCAGCAGCTTAGGAGCGGGAACAACCTACAATGAGCAGTTCTTC. Translation gives CASSLGAGTTYNEQFF. Supplemented by reference TRBV7-2 and TRBJ2-1, the full variable domain reads GAGVSQSPSNKVTEKGKDVELRCDPISGHTALYWYRQSLGQGLEFLIYFQGNSAPDKSGLPSDRFSAERTGGSVSTLTIQRTQQEDSAVYLCASSLGAGTTYNEQFFGPGTRLTVL.

The rearrangement joins TRBV12-5 to TRBJ2-7; 8 bases align to TRBD2. There are 18 residues in the CDR3. The V segment lost 7 bases and the J segment 0 bases; nucleotides outside the gene matches: 17. Germline assignment: CDR1 LGHNT and CDR2 FRNRAP. The chain's CDR3 is CASAPAGAWGKSSYEQYF. CDR3 nucleotides: TGTGCTAGTGCCCCAGCGGGGGCCTGGGGTAAGAGCTCCTACGAGCAGTACTTC.

This chain joins TRBV28 and TRBJ1-6; D is undetermined. The V gene's germline CDR1 is MDHEN and CDR2 SYDVKM. The CDR3 contains 17 residues. V was cut by 1 base and J by 4 bases, with 14 bases left in between. In DNA form, the CDR3 reads TGTGCCAGCAGTTTATTTACGGGGAGTGGGTATAATTCACCCCTCCACTTT. Its translation: CASSLFTGSGYNSPLHF.

The chain has TRBV7-2 and TRBJ2-1, with D possibly being TRBD1 (5 bases). The V gene's germline CDR1 is SGHTA and CDR2 FQGNSA. The V end lost 1 base, the J end lost 4 bases, and 14 bases lay between the germline ends. The CDR3 is made up of 16 amino acids. CDR3 sequence reads: CASSLEQGSRYNEQFF. CDR3 in DNA: TGTGCCAGCAGCTTAGAGCAGGGCTCACGATACAATGAGCAGTTCTTC.

This clone turned up a few times. This chain links TRBV4-1 with TRBJ1-1; D might be TRBD1 (6 bases). The CDR3 runs to 13 residues. Looked up from germline, CDR1 is MGHRA and CDR2 is YSYEKL. V lost 6 bases and J lost 5, with 13 bases in between. The CDR3 loop is CASRRGQSTEAFF. The CDR3 coding sequence is TGCGCCAGCAGGCGGGGGCAGAGTACTGAAGCTTTCTTT.

The V gene is TRBV18, the J gene TRBJ2-7; D might be TRBD2 (5 bases). V lost 3 bases to trimming and J lost 4 bases, with 13 bases between them. There are 14 residues in the CDR3. Germline loops: CDR1 KGHSH, CDR2 LQKENI. CDR3 DNA sequence: TGTGCCAGCTCACCTTCCGGGGAAGGATACGAGCAGTACTTC. Residues: CASSPSGEGYEQYF.

In the case of this clone: At one end the junction does not follow the germline gene, possibly because of a read error. The rearrangement joins TRBV3-1 (or the pseudogene TRBV3-2) to TRBJ1-2; D call uncertain. CDR3 length: 15 amino acids. Per the germline V gene, CDR1 is LGHDT and CDR2 is YNNKEL (reference sequence). The CDR3 coding sequence is TGTGCCGGCAGCCAAATGAGGGTCTCTAACTATGGCTACACCTTC. This sequence encodes CAGSQMRVSNYGYTF.

The J gene is TRBJ2-4, the V gene TRBV27, with D perhaps TRBD1 (5 bases). This CDR3 is built from 14 residues. The V end lost 2 bases, the J end lost 1 base, and 6 bases lay between the germline ends. Germline CDR1 and CDR2: MNHEY and SMNVEV (reference sequence). The CDR3 DNA is TGTGCCAGCAGTTTAAGGGGTGCCAAAAACATTCAGTACTTC. Its translation is CASSLRGAKNIQYF.

This clone was seen a few times. The chain recombines TRBV4-2 with TRBJ2-1; a weak D match, TRBD1 (6 bases). Germline V gene lookup returns CDR1 LGHNA and CDR2 YNFKEQ. Trimming left V 4 bases short and J 7 bases short, with 14 bases between. The CDR3 has 14 amino acids. The CDR3 DNA is TGTGCCAGCAGCCGTGAAACAGGACAGAATGAGCAGTTCTTC. As protein: CASSRETGQNEQFF.

DNA of the CDR3: TGCGCCAGCAGCTTGGACGGACAGATAAGCACAGATACGCAGTATTTT. Its protein product is CASSLDGQISTDTQYF. The gene calls are TRBV5-1 and TRBJ2-3; D is perhaps TRBD1 (6 bases). Trimming left V 0 bases short and J 0 bases short, with 11 bases between. Germline V gene lookup returns CDR1 SGHRS and CDR2 YFSETQ. This CDR3 is built from 16 residues.

The rearrangement links TRBV5-1 to TRBJ1-2; 9 nucleotides match TRBD1. After removal of 4 bases from V and 4 bases from J, the junction contained 5 bases not matched to a gene. The CDR3 has 14 amino acids. Germline loops: CDR1 SGHRS, CDR2 YFSETQ. The CDR3: CASSRGQGGYGYTF. CDR3 coding DNA: TGCGCCAGCAGCCGGGGACAGGGAGGCTATGGCTACACCTTC. Variable domain in full (rest from reference TRBV5-1 and TRBJ1-2): KAGVTQTPRYLIKTRGQQVTLSCSPISGHRSVSWYQQTPGQGLQFLFEYFSETQRNKGNFPGRFSGRQFSNSRSEMNVSTLELGDSALYLCASSRGQGGYGYTFGSGTRLTVV.

The chain links TRBV29-1 to TRBJ2-2; 10 bases line up with TRBD2. The CDR3 spans 15 residues. Germline V lookup: CDR1 SQVTM, CDR2 ANQGSEA. J gave up 3 bases and V 5 bases, and 6 bases lay outside the gene matches. CDR3 sequence (DNA): TGCAGCGTTCTGGGACTAGCGACCCACACCGGGGAGCTGTTTTTT. Translation: CSVLGLATHTGELFF.

The V call is TRBV4-2, the J call TRBJ1-5, with a possible D match to TRBD1 (6 bases). The CDR3 totals 16 residues. Germline V lookup: CDR1 LGHNA, CDR2 YNFKEQ. Trimming shortened V by 0 bases and J by 6 bases, and 15 bases separated the two germline ends. This CDR3 is CASSQEMAGAGQPQHF. Written as DNA, the CDR3 is TGTGCCAGCAGCCAAGAAATGGCGGGGGCCGGTCAGCCCCAGCATTTT.

This clone was picked up one time. The rearrangement joins TRBV6-6 to TRBJ1-3; TRBD1 aligns across 12 bases. CDR1 is MNHNY, CDR2 SVGAGI, per germline (reference sequence). J was trimmed by 7 bases and V by 5 bases; bases with no gene match: 9. This CDR3 spans 16 amino acids. CDR3 loop: CASSLRDRGLWNTIYF. DNA for the CDR3: TGTGCCAGCAGTCTTCGGGACAGGGGGCTTTGGAACACCATATATTTT.

This clone has just a few counts. This rearrangement joins TRBV2 to TRBJ2-5; D call uncertain. The V end was cut by 6 bases, the J end by 5 bases, with 7 bases between. The CDR3 runs to 11 residues. CDR1 is SNHLY and CDR2 is FYNNEI in the germline V gene. CDR3 residues: CASRGWETQYF. CDR3 DNA sequence: TGTGCCAGCAGGGGTTGGGAGACCCAGTACTTC. Combining the CDR3 with reference TRBV2 and TRBJ2-5 gives the whole variable domain EPEVTQTPSHQVTQMGQEVILRCVPISNHLYFYWYRQILGQKVEFLVSFYNNEISEKSEIFDDQFSVERPDGSNFTLKIRSTKLEDSAMYFCASRGWETQYFGPGTRLLVL.

This chain joins TRBV2 and TRBJ1-2, with D possibly TRBD1 on 5 matching bases. Germline CDR1 is SNHLY and CDR2 is FYNNEI. The CDR3 covers 14 residues. V was pared by 6 bases and J by 6 bases, with 17 bases between. This CDR3 reads CASSRDGGGHGYTF. As DNA, the CDR3 is TGTGCCAGCAGCAGGGACGGAGGAGGGCATGGCTACACCTTC.

V and J are TRBV10-3 and TRBJ2-7; perhaps TRBD2 as D (6 bases). The CDR3 consists of 14 residues. V was clipped by 4 bases and J by 4 bases, with 14 bases between them. Germline V lookup: CDR1 ENHRY, CDR2 SYGVKD. The CDR3 DNA sequence: TGTGCCATCAGTGGGGGGGAGCGCTCTTACGAGCAGTACTTC. It is translated as CAISGGERSYEQYF.

This clone has just a few counts. The rearrangement joins TRBV6-6 to TRBJ2-2, with 8 bases fitting TRBD1. V lost 2 bases, J lost 3 bases, and 5 bases stayed unmatched. This CDR3 region has 16 residues. CDR1 MNHNY and CDR2 SVGAGI come from the germline V gene (reference sequence). The CDR3 spells CASSYRDRRYTGELFF. The CDR3 DNA follows: TGTGCCAGCAGTTACAGGGACAGGCGCTACACCGGGGAGCTGTTTTTT.

Note on this clone: At one end the junction does not follow the germline gene, possibly because of a read error. The gene calls are TRBV7-7 and TRBJ2-3; D might be TRBD2 (5 bases). The CDR3 is made up of 14 amino acids. The germline V gene encodes CDR1 SSHAT and CDR2 FNYEAQ (reference sequence). The CDR3 loop is CASSLNGAGDTQYF. In nucleotides, the CDR3 is TGTGCTAGCAGCTTAAATGGTGCGGGAGATACGCAGTATTTT.

In its sample, this clone ranks as medium-sized. The same CDR3 can be traced to other DNA sequences in this sample. The V call is TRBV18, the J call TRBJ1-1; a weak D match, TRBD1 (5 bases). The CDR3 has 14 amino acids. Between the trimmed V and J ends, which lost 3 bases and 1 base, there was a span of 9 bases. CDR1 is KGHSH and CDR2 is LQKENI in the germline V gene. The CDR3 bases are TGTGCCAGCTCACCCGCAGGGAAGAACACTGAAGCTTTCTTT. Translation gives CASSPAGKNTEAFF.

This clone has a handful of counts. V is TRBV3-1 (or the pseudogene TRBV3-2) and J is TRBJ2-7; TRBD2 matches at 15 bases. Germline-derived CDR1 and CDR2 are LGHDT and YNNKEL (reference sequence). The CDR3 runs 14 residues. V dropped 5 bases and J dropped 8; count of bases not matched to a gene: 4. The chain's CDR3 is CASSEGLAGGKQYF. The CDR3 DNA reads as TGTGCCAGCAGCGAGGGACTAGCGGGGGGCAAGCAGTACTTC.

This rearrangement joins TRBV6-6 to TRBJ2-1, with D tentatively TRBD1 (6 bases). Germline V lookup: CDR1 MNHNY, CDR2 SVGAGI (reference sequence). The CDR3 extends over 12 amino acids. The V end lost 6 bases, the J end lost 9 bases, and 12 bases lay between the germline ends. The CDR3 protein is CASSMTRGEQFF. In nucleotides, the CDR3 is TGTGCCAGCAGCATGACCAGGGGTGAGCAGTTCTTC.

The sample holds a few counts of this clone. The chain uses TRBV6-5 and TRBJ1-2; D perhaps matches TRBD1 (6 bases). CDR3 length equals 14 residues. The germline CDR1 and CDR2 sequences are MNHEY and SVGAGI. Trimming stripped 2 bases from V and 6 bases from J, with 13 bases between. The CDR3 region is CASSYIRGGNGYTF. The CDR3 DNA reads as TGTGCCAGCAGTTACATACGAGGGGGAAATGGCTACACCTTC.